Listed here are 10 T cell receptor beta chains from one sample, sequenced in a study of OX40 agonist ivuxolimab in advanced cancers. Sequencing used immunoSEQ multiplex PCR; TCRdb keeps in-frame clones, though not all of them. The sample lists 30,000 to 45,000 clones, roughly three quarters occurring once. Here the sequenced sample was CD4+ or CD8+ T cells sorted from blood, taken in a trial of the OX40 agonist ivuxolimab. All receptors come from an adult with an advanced solid tumor such as melanoma, head and neck, liver or kidney cancer.

The chain uses TRBV11-2 and TRBJ1-1; maybe TRBD1 (5 bases). Trimming left V 2 bases short and J 2 bases short, with 6 bases between. CDR1 SGHAT and CDR2 FQNNGV come from the germline V gene. The CDR3 consists of 13 residues. For the CDR3, the DNA is TGTGCCAGCAGCTTACGGGACAACACTGAAGCTTTCTTT. It yields the protein CASSLRDNTEAFF.

The gene calls are TRBV28 and TRBJ1-5, with D possibly being TRBD1 (5 bases). CDR3 length: 17 residues. The ends were cut back, 1 base at V and 0 bases at J, with 13 bases in the middle. CDR1 is MDHEN, CDR2 SYDVKM, per germline. CDR3 coding DNA: TGTGCCAGCAGTTTATATTGGGGGGAGGATAGCAATCAGCCCCAGCATTTT. Amino acid sequence: CASSLYWGEDSNQPQHF.

This chain links TRBV5-4 with TRBJ2-7, with D unclear. V dropped 0 bases and J dropped 5 bases, with 9 bases sitting between them. The germline V gene encodes CDR1 SGHNT and CDR2 YYREEE (reference sequence). The CDR3 extends over 13 amino acids. In DNA form, the CDR3 reads TGTGCCAGCAGCTTGGGACGGTTCGACGAGCAGTACTTC. Its translation: CASSLGRFDEQYF.

The rearrangement uses TRBV27 and TRBJ2-5, with 12 bases that match TRBD1. The trim removed 5 bases at V and 5 bases at J, leaving 3 bases unmatched. The CDR3 totals 14 residues. CDR1 is MNHEY, CDR2 SMNVEV, per germline (reference sequence). The CDR3 sequence: CASSPGTGGETQYF. CDR3 nucleotide sequence: TGTGCCAGCAGTCCCGGGACAGGGGGCGAGACCCAGTACTTC.

The chain carries TRBV7-6 and TRBJ2-5; TRBD2 is a possible D gene (5 bases). Germline V gene data show CDR1 as SGHVS and CDR2 as FNYEAQ. The ends were cut back, 1 base at V and 1 base at J, with 7 bases in the middle. This CDR3 region has 14 residues. The CDR3 here is CASSLGRVQETQYF. The CDR3 coding sequence is TGTGCCAGCAGCTTAGGGCGGGTCCAAGAGACCCAGTACTTC.

This clone has just a few counts. This chain joins TRBV19 and TRBJ1-5; D gene uncertain. The V gene lost 1 base and the J gene lost 5 bases, with 6 bases spanning the gap. The CDR3 is 13 amino acids. Germline lookup yields CDR1 LNHDA and CDR2 SQIVND (reference sequence). CDR3 protein: CASSIGVYQPQHF. DNA for the CDR3: TGTGCCAGTAGTATAGGCGTTTATCAGCCCCAGCATTTT.

V gene TRBV2 combines with J gene TRBJ1-1; 7 nucleotides match TRBD1. Looked up from germline, CDR1 is SNHLY and CDR2 is FYNNEI. The CDR3 runs 13 residues. V was pared by 6 bases and J by 6 bases, with 7 bases of the junction left unmatched. CDR3 region: CASRTGRGAEAFF. The DNA for the CDR3 is TGTGCCAGCAGGACAGGGAGAGGAGCTGAAGCTTTCTTT.

V usage is TRBV6-5 and J usage is TRBJ2-5, with a weak D call TRBD2 (6 bases). The DNA end is more similar to TRBJ2-7, so the J call may be wrong. The CDR3 totals 13 residues. The germline V gene has CDR1 MNHEY and CDR2 SVGAGI. The CDR3 reads CASSLGLTYEQYF. The CDR3 DNA sequence: TGTGCCAGCAGTTTGGGACTTACTTACGAGCAGTACTTC.

The chain links TRBV7-9 to TRBJ2-1; TRBD2 matches at 10 bases. J was trimmed by 6 bases and V by 0 bases; bases with no gene match: 5. CDR1 and CDR2 (germline): SEHNR, FQNEAQ (reference sequence). This CDR3 comprises 16 residues. CDR3 loop: CASSLAAGGPINEQFF. CDR3 DNA sequence: TGTGCCAGCAGCTTAGCAGCGGGGGGGCCTATCAATGAGCAGTTCTTC. Variable domain in full (rest from reference TRBV7-9 and TRBJ2-1): DTGVSQNPRHKITKRGQNVTFRCDPISEHNRLYWYRQTLGQGPEFLTYFQNEAQLEKSRLLSDRFSAERPKGSFSTLEIQRTEQGDSAMYLCASSLAAGGPINEQFFGPGTRLTVL.

The J gene is TRBJ1-6, the V gene TRBV19; 8 nucleotides match TRBD1. V lost 3 bases and J lost 8; bases outside the gene matches: 6. Per germline, CDR1 LNHDA and CDR2 SQIVND (reference sequence). The CDR3 is 15 amino acids. The CDR3 here is CASSMGQGAYSPLHF. CDR3 bases: TGTGCCAGTAGTATGGGCCAGGGGGCTTATTCACCCCTCCACTTT.